The 24 T cell receptor beta chains below come from one sample, sequenced in a study of CD8+CD57+ T cells in acquired aplastic anemia. TCR beta VDJ combinations and CDR3 sequences were profiled from genomic DNA. TCRdb re-derived calls from the reads in MiXCR, one entry per CDR3 protein. The data hold more than 100,000 distinct CDR3 sequences, with 48% observed a single time. Sequencing used sorted CD4+, CD8+, or CD8+CD57+ T cells (not recorded which) from PBMCs. The source of these receptors is a human donor in good health, serving as a control.

This rearrangement joins TRBV15 to TRBJ2-2; the match to TRBD2 covers 7 bases. The germline gives CDR1 LNHNV, CDR2 YYDKDF (reference sequence). This CDR3 contains 13 residues. Trimming cost V 5 bases and J 5 bases; bases outside gene matches: 2. The chain's CDR3 is CATSGGGTGELFF. The CDR3 region has the DNA TGTGCCACCAGCGGGGGGGGTACCGGGGAGCTGTTTTTT. Looking up the rest from reference TRBV15 and TRBJ2-2 gives the full variable domain: DAMVIQNPRYQVTQFGKPVTLSCSQTLNHNVMYWYQQKSSQAPKLLFHYYDKDFNNEADTPDNFQSRRPNTSFCFLDIRSPGLGDTAMYLCATSGGGTGELFFGEGSRLTVL.

This clonotype was found many times. The chain is built from TRBV6-5 and TRBJ2-7; possibly TRBD1 for D (5 bases). CDR3 length: 15 residues. Germline CDR1 reads MNHEY; CDR2 reads SVGAGI. V was trimmed by 0 bases and J by 2 bases, leaving 11 bases between them. CDR3 loop: CASSYSDRYPYEQYF. The CDR3 coding sequence is TGTGCCAGCAGTTACTCAGACAGATACCCCTACGAGCAGTACTTC.

The rearrangement uses TRBV19 and TRBJ2-3; TRBD2 aligns across 10 bases. Germline lookup yields CDR1 LNHDA and CDR2 SQIVND (reference sequence). This CDR3 comprises 14 residues. The ends lost 6 bases at V and 5 bases at J; junction bases unmatched: 5. The CDR3 sequence: CASSQTSGEDTQYF. DNA of the CDR3: TGTGCCAGTAGCCAAACTAGCGGGGAAGATACGCAGTATTTT.

Ten or more counts support this clonotype. For the CDR3, the DNA is TGTGCCAGCACCTCGGGGGGAAACTCTGGAAACACCATATATTTT. Translation: CASTSGGNSGNTIYF. This chain links TRBV6-1 with TRBJ1-3, with D possibly matching TRBD1 (5 bases). CDR1 is MNHNS, CDR2 SASEGT, per germline. This CDR3 has 15 residues. Trimming stripped 7 bases from V and 0 bases from J, with 13 bases between.

This clonotype has a count of ten or more. The V and J genes are TRBV5-7 and TRBJ1-5, with TRBD1 as a possible D gene (6 bases). TRBV5-7 is an ORF for which the function is uncertain. This CDR3 region has 15 residues. Trimming left V 0 bases short and J 2 bases short, with 9 bases between. CDR3 residues: CASSLAYRGNQPQHF. CDR3 DNA sequence: TGTGCCAGCAGCTTGGCCTACAGGGGCAATCAGCCCCAGCATTTT.

V is TRBV7-2 and J is TRBJ2-5, with D tentatively TRBD1 or TRBD2 (5 bases each). Germline assignment: CDR1 SGHTA and CDR2 FQGNSA. With 5 bases removed from V and 1 base from J, the gap between germline ends came to 11 bases. The CDR3 spans 14 residues. The CDR3 DNA follows: TGTGCCAGCAGCACGGGACGGACCCAAGAGACCCAGTACTTC. This sequence encodes CASSTGRTQETQYF.

A note on this clonotype: Its ends do not fully match the called genes, so a read error is possible. CDR3 sequence reads: CASSRYRGQETQYF. CDR3 nucleotide sequence: TGCGCCAGCAGCCGATACAGGGGGCAGGAGACCCAGTACTTC. V gene TRBV25-1 combines with J gene TRBJ2-5, with TRBD1 identical over 9 bases. CDR1 is MGHDK and CDR2 is SYGVNS in the germline V gene. CDR3 length: 14 residues.

The chain employs TRBV20-1 and TRBJ2-1; TRBD2 matches 12 bases. The CDR3 is made up of 14 amino acids. The V gene end was trimmed by 3 bases and the J gene end by 11 bases; junction bases not matched to a gene: 8. Germline CDR1 DFQATT, CDR2 SNEGSKA (reference sequence). The DNA of the CDR3 is TGCAGTGCTAGCTCTAGCGGGGGGGGTGGACAGCAGTTCTTC. This translates into CSASSSGGGGQQFF.

This chain uses TRBV15 with TRBJ2-7, with D perhaps being TRBD1 or TRBD2 (5 bases each). The CDR3 is made up of 14 amino acids. CDR1 is LNHNV, CDR2 YYDKDF, per germline (reference sequence). With 0 bases removed from V and 6 bases from J, the gap between germline ends came to 12 bases. The CDR3, as DNA: TGTGCCACCAGCAGAGAAGGGGCTAGCTCCGAGCAGTACTTC. Its protein product is CATSREGASSEQYF.

This clonotype was counted a single time. The V and J genes are TRBV7-2 and TRBJ1-2; TRBD1 matches 7 bases. J was trimmed by 4 bases and V by 6 bases; bases with no gene match: 8. Per the germline V gene, CDR1 is SGHTA and CDR2 is FQGNSA. There are 14 residues in the CDR3. DNA of the CDR3: TGTGCCAGCAGTTACGGACAGGCCATCTATGGCTACACCTTC. Its protein is CASSYGQAIYGYTF.

The chain joins TRBV25-1 to TRBJ2-3; D gene uncertain. CDR3 size: 12 residues. V was shortened by 3 bases and J by 4 bases, with 5 bases between the two germline ends. Germline-derived CDR1 and CDR2 are MGHDK and SYGVNS. CDR3 loop: CASSDWADTQYF. The CDR3 DNA reads TGTGCCAGCAGTGATTGGGCAGATACGCAGTATTTT.

The V gene is TRBV10-3, the J gene TRBJ2-1, with TRBD1 matching over 9 bases. Germline V gene sequence: CDR1 ENHRY, CDR2 SYGVKD. The CDR3 runs 14 residues. The V segment lost 8 bases and the J segment 6 bases; nucleotides outside the gene matches: 8. The CDR3 nucleotides are TGTGCCATCGCCGGGACAGGGTATACCAATGAGCAGTTCTTC. As protein: CAIAGTGYTNEQFF.

The chain recombines TRBV29-1 with TRBJ2-5, with 7 positions matching TRBD1. Germline lookup yields CDR1 SQVTM and CDR2 ANQGSEA. The CDR3 runs to 11 residues. Trimming at V came to 8 bases and at J to 4 bases, leaving 4 bases not matched to a gene. CDR3 sequence reads: CSPRTGETQYF. The CDR3 DNA follows: TGCAGCCCTAGGACAGGAGAGACCCAGTACTTC.

This clonotype has at least ten counts. V gene TRBV3-1 combines with J gene TRBJ1-5; TRBD1 aligns across 8 bases. The CDR3 runs 20 residues. J gave up 2 bases and V 2 bases, and 17 bases lay outside the gene matches. The germline gives CDR1 LGHDT, CDR2 YNNKEL (reference sequence). The CDR3 DNA follows: TGTGCCAGCAGCCAATTCGACCTTGGACAGGGAAGGATAGGCAATCAGCCCCAGCATTTT. The encoded protein is CASSQFDLGQGRIGNQPQHF.

This sequence joins TRBV12-3 or TRBV12-4 and TRBJ1-6, with 8 bases fitting TRBD1. CDR3 size: 16 residues. The CDR3 sequence: CASRSIDRGYNSPLHF. The CDR3 DNA reads TGTGCTAGCCGTTCGATAGACAGGGGTTACAATTCACCCCTCCACTTT.

The sample holds many counts of this clonotype. This chain links TRBV9 with TRBJ1-1; D unresolved. Trimming shortened V by 5 bases and J by 4 bases, and 12 bases separated the two germline ends. The V gene's germline CDR1 is SGDLS and CDR2 YYNGEE. The CDR3 is 13 residues long. DNA of the CDR3: TGTGCCAGCAGAATCAGGATCGGCACTGAAGCTTTCTTT. Amino acids: CASRIRIGTEAFF.

This clonotype came up many times. This chain joins TRBV12-3 or TRBV12-4 and TRBJ2-4; D might be TRBD2 (7 bases). V was trimmed by 3 bases and J by 1 base, leaving 16 bases between them. CDR3 length: 17 residues. Here the CDR3 reads CASSFYGGGHAKNIQYF. In nucleotides, the CDR3 is TGTGCCAGCAGTTTTTATGGGGGGGGCCATGCCAAAAACATTCAGTACTTC.

The rearrangement links TRBV19 to TRBJ1-5; no definite D call. The CDR3 totals 15 residues. V lost 7 bases and J 0 bases, leaving 13 bases between the germline ends. Per germline, CDR1 LNHDA and CDR2 SQIVND (reference sequence). The chain's CDR3 is CASTGGGNSNQPQHF. Here the CDR3 DNA reads TGTGCCAGTACCGGAGGAGGCAATAGCAATCAGCCCCAGCATTTT. Variable domain in full (rest from reference TRBV19 and TRBJ1-5): DGGITQSPKYLFRKEGQNVTLSCEQNLNHDAMYWYRQDPGQGLRLIYYSQIVNDFQKGDIAEGYSVSREKKESFPLTVTSAQKNPTAFYLCASTGGGNSNQPQHFGDGTRLSIL.

V gene TRBV10-1 combines with J gene TRBJ2-2; D perhaps matches TRBD1 (5 bases). From germline, CDR1 is WNHNN and CDR2 SYGVQD (reference sequence). The CDR3 is 15 residues long. The V end lost 0 bases, the J end lost 5 bases, and 10 bases lay between the germline ends. The CDR3 loop reads CASSESRVGTGELFF. Written as DNA, the CDR3 is TGCGCCAGCAGTGAGTCCAGGGTTGGAACCGGGGAGCTGTTTTTT.

The table lists this clonotype with a few counts. The CDR3 coding sequence is TGTGCCAGCAGCAAACCGGGCTCCTGGGAGCAGTACTTC. Residues: CASSKPGSWEQYF. The chain uses TRBV7-6 and TRBJ2-7; D unresolved. V dropped 5 bases and J dropped 7 bases, with 15 bases sitting between them. This CDR3 spans 13 amino acids. CDR1 and CDR2 (germline): SGHVS, FNYEAQ. The complete variable domain, with remaining parts taken from reference TRBV7-6 and TRBJ2-7, reads GAGVSQSPRYKVTKRGQDVALRCDPISGHVSLYWYRQALGQGPEFLTYFNYEAQQDKSGLPNDRFSAERPEGSISTLTIQRTEQRDSAMYRCASSKPGSWEQYFGPGTRLTVT.

This chain links TRBV10-3 with TRBJ2-5; 9 bases align to TRBD1. This CDR3 has 15 residues. Germline V lookup: CDR1 ENHRY, CDR2 SYGVKD. Germline trimming cut 2 bases from V and 1 base from J; bases unmatched to any gene: 2. CDR3 nucleotide sequence: TGTGCCATCAGTGAGGACAGGGGGGGCCAAGAGACCCAGTACTTC. Protein: CAISEDRGGQETQYF.

This clonotype was counted between two and nine times. A much larger clone sits a single nucleotide away, making a read error possible. The V and J genes are TRBV6-5 and TRBJ2-5; D remains unclear. V shed 8 bases and J shed 7 bases, with 14 bases lying between them. The CDR3 loop spans 12 amino acids. The germline CDR1 and CDR2 sequences are MNHEY and SVGAGI. The DNA of the CDR3 is TGTGCCAGCTCATCCACTGGTGCGACCCAGTACTTC. Its translation is CASSSTGATQYF.

V usage is TRBV2 and J usage is TRBJ1-6; possible D gene TRBD1, 5 bases. The CDR3 runs to 16 residues. Germline V gives CDR1 SNHLY, CDR2 FYNNEI. Deletions cut 0 bases from V and 7 bases from J, with 13 bases between. CDR3: CASSEALRGSNSPLHF. The DNA for the CDR3 is TGTGCCAGCAGTGAAGCGCTTCGGGGGTCCAATTCACCCCTCCACTTT.

This clonotype was found many times. This chain joins TRBV10-3 and TRBJ2-1, with a weak D call TRBD1 (6 bases). This CDR3 is built from 15 residues. The V end lost 3 bases, the J end lost 7 bases, and 16 bases lay between the germline ends. Germline assignment: CDR1 ENHRY and CDR2 SYGVKD. The chain's CDR3 is CAISDLGARGNEQFF. The CDR3 region has the DNA TGTGCCATCAGTGATTTGGGGGCCCGCGGGAATGAGCAGTTCTTC.